This record concerns one T cell receptor beta chain sequence. Its cognate antigen is unknown. 13 Jbeta primers and 60 Vbeta primers were used for the PCR. The repertoire was sequenced with immunoSEQ multiplex PCR; TCRdb's copy has only in-frame clones and lacks some. Of roughly 150,000 clones detected, 60% to 85% appear once; the ten largest clones hold 7%. The data were taken from a study of cytomegalovirus exposure and HLA in healthy donors. The study's findings and limits: A few chains linked to CMV were shown in vitro to be specific for CMV antigens. TCR beta sequences numbering around 15,000 were associated with HLA alleles at 0.05 false discovery rate in a later analysis.

J gave up 7 bases and V 3 bases, and 12 bases lay outside the gene matches. The CDR3 sequence is 16 residues long. From germline, CDR1 is LNHNV and CDR2 YYDKDF (reference sequence). The chain combines TRBV15 with TRBJ1-2; 9 bases fit TRBD1. The sample was PBMCs. The clonotype originates from a woman aged 40 to 50 in good health and CMV-seropositive. This chain's CDR3 is CATSRDVPGTGLGYTF. In nucleotides, the CDR3 is TGTGCCACCAGCAGGGATGTTCCCGGGACAGGGCTTGGCTACACCTTC. Supplemented by reference TRBV15 and TRBJ1-2, the full variable domain reads DAMVIQNPRYQVTQFGKPVTLSCSQTLNHNVMYWYQQKSSQAPKLLFHYYDKDFNNEADTPDNFQSRRPNTSFCFLDIRSPGLGDTAMYLCATSRDVPGTGLGYTFGSGTRLTVV.